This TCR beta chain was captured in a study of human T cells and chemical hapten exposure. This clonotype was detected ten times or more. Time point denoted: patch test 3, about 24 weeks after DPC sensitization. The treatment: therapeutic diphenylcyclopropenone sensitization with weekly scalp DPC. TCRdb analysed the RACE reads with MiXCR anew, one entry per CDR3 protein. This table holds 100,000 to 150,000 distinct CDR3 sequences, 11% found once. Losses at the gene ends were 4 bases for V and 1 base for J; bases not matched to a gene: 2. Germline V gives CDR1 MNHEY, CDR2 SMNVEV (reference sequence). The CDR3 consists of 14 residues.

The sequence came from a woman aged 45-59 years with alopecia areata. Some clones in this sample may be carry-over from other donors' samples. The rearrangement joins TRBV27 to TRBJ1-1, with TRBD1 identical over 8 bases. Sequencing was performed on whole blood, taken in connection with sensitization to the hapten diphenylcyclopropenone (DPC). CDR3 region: CASSSGTGNTEAFF. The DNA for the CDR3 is TGTGCCAGCAGTTCTGGGACAGGGAACACTGAAGCTTTCTTT.